This is a list of T cell receptor beta chains from one sample in a study of metastatic and nonmetastatic thyroid tumors. TCRdb reanalyzed the PCR reads with MiXCR. The table includes 30,000 to 35,000 clones, roughly 30% detected once. Specimen: blood. The receptors stem from a female donor with papillary thyroid cancer or a benign thyroid nodule (not recorded which). Some clones in this sample may be carry-over from other donors' samples. The CDR3 runs from the conserved cysteine through the conserved F or W. A D gene is named only where the DNA matches it firmly. Clone size is shown for a subset of rows, as once, few, many or a class of expanded clone.

D gene,V gene,clone size,J gene,CDR3 protein,CDR3 DNA
NA,TRBV6-2/TRBV6-3,many,TRBJ1-1,CASSAGRMNTEAFF,TGTGCCAGCAGTGCTGGACGGATGAACACTGAAGCTTTCTTT
NA,TRBV20-1,many,TRBJ1-1,CSARDVNRVTEAFF,TGCAGTGCTAGAGATGTAAATCGTGTCACTGAAGCTTTCTTT
NA,TRBV2,NA,TRBJ1-1,CASSETILNTEAFF,TGTGCCAGCAGTGAAACAATCTTGAACACTGAAGCTTTCTTT
NA,TRBV6-2/TRBV6-3,many,TRBJ1-4,CASSSNPAWNEKLFF,TGTGCCAGCAGTTCAAACCCAGCCTGGAACGAAAAACTGTTTTTT
NA,TRBV11-3,many,TRBJ2-1,CASSLDRPGSTYNEQFF,TGTGCCAGCAGCTTAGATCGACCCGGGTCTACCTACAATGAGCAGTTCTTC
TRBD2,TRBV3-1,many,TRBJ2-2,CASSLAGLEVGELFF,TGTGCCAGCAGCCTCGCGGGACTAGAGGTCGGGGAGCTGTTTTTT
TRBD2,TRBV7-3,many,TRBJ2-1,CASSLLPGLDVNEQFF,TGTGCCAGCAGCCTACTCCCGGGACTAGACGTCAATGAGCAGTTCTTC
TRBD2,TRBV4-3,many,TRBJ2-7,CASSHLAGPYEQYF,TGCGCCAGCAGCCACCTAGCGGGGCCCTACGAGCAGTACTTC
NA,TRBV12-3/TRBV12-4,NA,TRBJ2-7,CASSFTSYEQYF,TGTGCCAGCAGTTTCACTTCGTACGAGCAGTACTTC
NA,TRBV5-1,NA,TRBJ1-1,CASSALGKVPFDTEAFF,TGCGCCAGTAGTGCCCTGGGTAAAGTACCGTTTGACACTGAAGCTTTCTTT
NA,TRBV7-9,NA,TRBJ1-2,CASRPYRDPYGYTF,TGTGCCAGCAGACCCTACAGGGACCCCTATGGCTACACCTTC
TRBD2,TRBV5-1,NA,TRBJ2-7,CASSLGASGMDEQYF,TGCGCCAGCAGCTTGGGTGCTAGCGGTATGGACGAGCAGTACTTC
NA,TRBV20-1,once,TRBJ1-2,CSASVGSYGYTF,TGCAGTGCTAGTGTAGGGAGTTATGGCTACACCTTC
TRBD1,TRBV20-1,NA,TRBJ2-3,CSAKQGTDTQYF,TGCAGTGCTAAACAGGGGACCGATACGCAGTATTTT
NA,TRBV5-8,many,TRBJ1-1,CASRSPGSKGNTEAFF,TGTGCCAGCAGGTCCCCAGGGTCCAAGGGGAACACTGAAGCTTTCTTT
TRBD2,TRBV7-2,many,TRBJ2-5,CASSLSFLAGDETQYF,TGTGCCAGCAGCTTAAGTTTTCTAGCGGGAGATGAGACCCAGTACTTC
NA,TRBV5-4,NA,TRBJ2-5,CAGSARPREETQYF,TGTGCCGGGTCAGCGAGACCTAGAGAAGAGACCCAGTACTTC
NA,TRBV9,many,TRBJ1-2,CASSAPGNYRDGYTF,TGTGCCAGCAGCGCCCCAGGTAATTACAGGGACGGCTACACCTTC
NA,TRBV20-1,NA,TRBJ1-1,CSARDPSGGNTEAFF,TGCAGTGCTAGAGACCCTTCGGGCGGAAACACTGAAGCTTTCTTT
NA,TRBV19,many,TRBJ1-1,CASMRSGEAFF,TGTGCCAGTATGCGTTCGGGAGAAGCTTTCTTT
NA,TRBV7-8,many,TRBJ2-7,CASSLSPGYSEQYF,TGTGCCAGCAGTTTATCACCAGGGTACTCCGAGCAGTACTTC
TRBD1,TRBV4-2,NA,TRBJ1-2,CASSQDRTGVRGYTF,TGTGCCAGCAGCCAAGATAGGACAGGGGTTCGGGGCTACACCTTC
NA,TRBV2,few,TRBJ2-7,CASRQGPYEQYF,TGTGCCAGCAGACAGGGTCCCTACGAGCAGTACTTC